This entry features one TCR beta chain sequence. The entry originates in a study of cytomegalovirus exposure and HLA in healthy donors. Both 60 Vbeta primers and 13 Jbeta primers went into the PCR. Produced via immunoSEQ multiplex PCR; TCRdb's table is partial and in-frame only. This sample contains about 92,000 clones. The TCR comes from a man aged 50 to 59 in good health and CMV-seropositive. Sequencing used PBMCs.

The CDR3 reads CASSAGTSSSYEQYF. The CDR3 DNA follows: TGTGCCAGCAGCGCCGGGACTAGCAGCTCCTACGAGCAGTACTTC. This chain links TRBV5-4 with TRBJ2-7, with 9 bases that match TRBD2. Germline CDR1 SGHNT, CDR2 YYREEE (reference sequence). The trim removed 4 bases at V and 0 bases at J, leaving 5 bases unmatched. The CDR3 is 15 residues long.